This T cell receptor (beta chain) stems from a study of T cells in narcolepsy. Study overall: Donors had narcolepsy type 1 or type 2, or were healthy controls. Study results and caveats: Blood of same and different patients, but not healthy controls, reportedly held recurring autoreactive clonotypes. Comparing one patient's CSF and blood CD4+ clonotypes highlighted HCRT- and TRIB2-specific autoreactive clonotypes. Some memory CD4+ repertoires had no autoreactive clone sequences.

Clones were sequenced by immunoSEQ multiplex PCR, and TCRdb holds only the in-frame ones, with some missing. The sample lists some 34,000 clones; 85% to 90% were seen once. Comments on this clone: What it binds is not known. A junction end diverges from the germline sequence, so it may reflect a read error.

The clonotype comes from a human donor with narcolepsy. Sample: CD45RA- memory CD4+ T cells from PBMCs.

In DNA form, the CDR3 reads TGTGCCAGCAACCAAGGCTTTTCCACCGGGGAGCTGTTTTTT. It codes for CASNQGFSTGELFF. The rearrangement joins TRBV14 to TRBJ2-2; D is undetermined. The length of the CDR3 is 14 residues. The germline CDR1 and CDR2 sequences are SGHDN and FVKESK.